These T cell receptor beta chains were read from a single sample in a study of blood T cells in healthy people across ages. MiXCR was run by TCRdb on the 5' RACE reads, yielding one entry per CDR3 protein. The repertoire holds about 970,000 distinct CDR3 sequences, with 51% as singletons. Sequencing input: blood. The receptors here all came from a woman aged 55-70 years in good health. CDR3s include the opening cysteine and the closing phenylalanine or tryptophan. Each record gives: V gene, clone size, D gene, J gene, CDR3 DNA, CDR3 protein. D genes are given only for firm matches. A clone size is listed for some rows: how often the clone was seen (once, few, many), or a class if it is expanded.

TRBV20-1,NA,NA,TRBJ1-5,TGCAGTGTGAAGAGTTGGAATCAGCCCCAGCATTTT,CSVKSWNQPQHF
TRBV6-6,NA,NA,TRBJ2-1,TGTGCCAGCGCACCGCGGAATGAGCAGTTCTTC,CASAPRNEQFF
TRBV25-1,NA,NA,TRBJ1-2,TGTGCCAGCAGTGGAGTGGGGGGGTATTATGGCTACACCTTC,CASSGVGGYYGYTF
TRBV10-3,NA,NA,TRBJ2-3,TGTGCCATAGGCCAGGCGACCGCTACAGATACGCAGTATTTT,CAIGQATATDTQYF
TRBV20-1,many,TRBD1,TRBJ2-7,TGCAGTGCCGGCCGGGGACAGGGAACCTACGAGCAGTACTTC,CSAGRGQGTYEQYF
TRBV7-7,NA,NA,TRBJ2-5,TGTGCCAGCAGCTTACAACCGACCCAAGAGACCCAGTACTTC,CASSLQPTQETQYF
TRBV14,few,NA,TRBJ2-7,TGTGCCAGCAGCCAAGGGCTAGTCAGGCGCGAGCAGTACTTC,CASSQGLVRREQYF
TRBV4-1,few,NA,TRBJ1-2,TGCGCCAGCAGCGGCCCAGCTAACTATGGCTACACCTTC,CASSGPANYGYTF
TRBV27,once,TRBD1,TRBJ1-6,TGTGCCAGCAGCGAAAGACCGGGACAGGAATCGCCCCTCCACTTT,CASSERPGQESPLHF
TRBV20-1,once,NA,TRBJ2-1,TGCAGTGCTAGTAATGCTGAGCAGTTCTTC,CSASNAEQFF
TRBV27,NA,NA,TRBJ2-1,TGTGCCAGCAGTCCAGGTTGGGGTGAGACCCAGTTCTTC,CASSPGWGETQFF
TRBV6-5,once,TRBD2,TRBJ2-1,TGTGCCAGCAGTGACAGCCGGGGGGGTTACAATGAGCAGTTCTTC,CASSDSRGGYNEQFF
TRBV9,few,TRBD2,TRBJ2-7,TGTGCCAGCAGTGAAAATGCCGGGACTAACACCTACGAGCAGTACTTC,CASSENAGTNTYEQYF
TRBV29-1,many,TRBD1,TRBJ2-7,TGCAGCGTCGGGACAGGGGATCACGAGCAGTACTTC,CSVGTGDHEQYF
TRBV7-2,NA,NA,TRBJ2-7,TGTGCCAGCAGCCCCCCCCGGGGTGGGATCTACGAGCAGTACTTC,CASSPPRGGIYEQYF
TRBV25-1,few,NA,TRBJ1-2,TGTGCCAGCAGTTACGGGGGCGCGGAGGGCTACACCTTC,CASSYGGAEGYTF
TRBV3-1,NA,TRBD2,TRBJ2-1,TGTGCCAGCAGTCATAGCGGGAGGGCTGAGCAGTTCTTC,CASSHSGRAEQFF
TRBV7-9,few,NA,TRBJ2-3,TGTGCCAGCAGCCCAGCGGCGCCCACAGATACGCAGTATTTT,CASSPAAPTDTQYF
TRBV25-1,few,NA,TRBJ2-3,TGTGCCAGCAGTAGGGCTAGCGGAGGGGGGGATACGCAGTATTTT,CASSRASGGGDTQYF
TRBV6-2/TRBV6-3,few,NA,TRBJ2-7,TGTGCCAGCAGAGTACGGGGACAAACCTACGAGCAGTACTTC,CASRVRGQTYEQYF
TRBV6-1,few,NA,TRBJ2-7,TGTGCCAGCAGTCGTGGCGTACGATTTGATGAGCAGTACTTC,CASSRGVRFDEQYF
TRBV27,NA,NA,TRBJ1-2,TGTGCCAGCAGTTTAGCGTCGCGTGACTCCTATGGCTACACCTTC,CASSLASRDSYGYTF
TRBV30,NA,NA,TRBJ2-7,TGTGCCTGGAGTGAGGATATGACAGTTACCTACGAGCAGTACTTC,CAWSEDMTVTYEQYF
TRBV20-1,NA,NA,TRBJ1-2,TGCAGTGCCATAAGACTCGACTATGGCTACACCTTC,CSAIRLDYGYTF
TRBV6-2/TRBV6-3,few,NA,TRBJ2-7,TGTGCCAGCATCCAAAGAACCGATTTTCATACCTCCTACGAGCAGTACTTC,CASIQRTDFHTSYEQYF
TRBV29-1,NA,NA,TRBJ2-3,TGCAGCGTGGGAGGCGAGGACCGACACTCAGGACCGGATACGCAGTATTTT,CSVGGEDRHSGPDTQYF